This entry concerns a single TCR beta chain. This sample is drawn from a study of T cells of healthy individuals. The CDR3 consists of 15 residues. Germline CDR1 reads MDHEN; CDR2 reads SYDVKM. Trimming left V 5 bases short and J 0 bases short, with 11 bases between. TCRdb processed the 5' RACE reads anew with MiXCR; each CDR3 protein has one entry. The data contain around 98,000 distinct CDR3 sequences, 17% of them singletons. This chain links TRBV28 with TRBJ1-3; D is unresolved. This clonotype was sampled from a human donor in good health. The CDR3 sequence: CASSRPTVSGNTIYF. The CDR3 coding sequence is TGTGCCAGCAGTCGCCCGACGGTCTCTGGAAACACCATATATTTT. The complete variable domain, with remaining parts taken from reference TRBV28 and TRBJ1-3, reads DVKVTQSSRYLVKRTGEKVFLECVQDMDHENMFWYRQDPGLGLRLIYFSYDVKMKEKGDIPEGYSVSREKKERFSLILESASTNQTSMYLCASSRPTVSGNTIYFGEGSWLTVV.